The 14 T cell receptor beta chains reported below all come from one sample, sequenced in a study of blood T cell repertoires in COVID-19. The repertoire was sequenced with immunoSEQ multiplex PCR; TCRdb's copy has only in-frame clones and lacks some. Here the sample spans 250,000 to 300,000 clones, around 88% being singletons. Material for sequencing was peripheral blood. Receptors were obtained from a woman aged 70-85 years with COVID-19, enrolled during active disease.

The rearrangement joins TRBV11-1 to TRBJ2-7, with a tentative D call TRBD2 (5 bases). CDR3 length: 13 residues. Germline-derived CDR1 and CDR2 are SGHAT and FQDESV (reference sequence). Trimming removed 0 bases from V and 2 bases from J, with 5 bases in between. The CDR3 DNA follows: TGTGCCAGCAGCTTAGCGGAGGCCTACGAGCAGTACTTC. This translates into CASSLAEAYEQYF. The full variable domain, rest sourced from reference TRBV11-1 and TRBJ2-7, is EAEVAQSPRYKITEKSQAVAFWCDPISGHATLYWYRQILGQGPELLVQFQDESVVDDSQLPKDRFSAERLKGVDSTLKIQPAELGDSAMYLCASSLAEAYEQYFGPGTRLTVT.

V usage is TRBV21-1 and J usage is TRBJ2-5; the D call in the table, TRBD2, was not verified against the DNA. TRBV21-1 constitutes a pseudogene. The length of the CDR3 is 18 residues. CDR3 sequence: CASSKDAARLGPQETQYF. CDR3 in DNA: TGTGCCAGCAGCAAAGACGCTGCGAGACTCGGCCCACAAGAGACCCAGTACTTC.

The V and J genes are TRBV4-1 and TRBJ1-1; a possible D gene is TRBD1 (5 bases). In germline, CDR1 is MGHRA, CDR2 YSYEKL. The CDR3 length is 13 residues. V lost 3 bases, J lost 5 bases, and 10 bases lay in between. CDR3 sequence (DNA): TGCGCCAGCAGCCATAAGGAGGGGACTGAAGCTTTCTTT. Translating it yields CASSHKEGTEAFF.

The genes are TRBV30 and TRBJ1-2, with unresolved D. The germline CDR1 and CDR2 sequences are GTSNPN and SVGIG (reference sequence). Trimming stripped 1 base from V and 7 bases from J, with 10 bases between. The CDR3 consists of 12 residues. The CDR3 bases are TGTGCCTGGAGTGCTAGGGAGGTTGGCTACACCTTC. This gives the protein CAWSAREVGYTF.

The CDR3 sequence is CASSSTLAGGREQYF. CDR3 coding DNA: TGTGCCAGCAGCTCAACACTAGCGGGGGGGCGTGAGCAGTACTTC. The genes are TRBV7-2 and TRBJ2-7, with TRBD2 identical over 13 bases. CDR3 size: 15 residues. Germline V gene sequence: CDR1 SGHTA, CDR2 FQGNSA. V lost 4 bases, J lost 7 bases, and 7 bases stayed unmatched.

V is TRBV2 and J is TRBJ1-4, with 9 nucleotides matching TRBD1. V gave up 6 bases and J gave up 5 bases; unmatched junction bases: 10. The CDR3 length is 16 residues. Germline V gene data show CDR1 as SNHLY and CDR2 as FYNNEI. The DNA for the CDR3 is TGTGCCAGCAGCGCCGGGACAGGGCTCGGGAATGAAAAACTGTTTTTT. Translation gives CASSAGTGLGNEKLFF.

This chain's CDR3 is CASSLAPGQGGQETQYF. The CDR3 DNA reads TGTGCCAGCAGCTTAGCCCCCGGACAGGGGGGCCAAGAGACCCAGTACTTC. The V gene is TRBV11-2, the J gene TRBJ2-5, with 10 bases fitting TRBD1. The germline V gene encodes CDR1 SGHAT and CDR2 FQNNGV. Trimming at V came to 1 base and at J to 1 base, leaving 6 bases not matched to a gene. This CDR3 region has 17 residues.

The V gene is TRBV30, the J gene TRBJ2-5; TRBD2 aligns across 11 bases. V dropped 4 bases and J dropped 2; count of bases not matched to a gene: 3. The germline gives CDR1 GTSNPN, CDR2 SVGIG (reference sequence). This CDR3 is built from 14 residues. The DNA for the CDR3 is TGTGCCTGGACGCTAGCGGGGGGTCAAGAGACCCAGTACTTC. This sequence encodes CAWTLAGGQETQYF.

The chain links TRBV5-1 to TRBJ2-2, with 13 bases lining up with TRBD2. Germline CDR1 reads SGHRS; CDR2 reads YFSETQ. The V and J ends lost 3 bases and 6 bases, in that order; junction bases with no gene match: 2. CDR3 length: 15 amino acids. The CDR3 nucleotides are TGCGCCAGCAGCTCCGGGACTAGCGGGGCCGGGGAGCTGTTTTTT. This codes for CASSSGTSGAGELFF.

The chain is built from TRBV24-1 and TRBJ1-1; tentative D call: TRBD1 (5 bases). The CDR3 runs to 14 residues. The germline V gene encodes CDR1 KGHDR and CDR2 SFDVKD. V lost 2 bases and J 9 bases, leaving 15 bases between the germline ends. The CDR3 sequence: CATSDSGLGGKAFF. The CDR3 coding sequence is TGTGCCACCAGTGATTCGGGACTGGGAGGTAAAGCTTTCTTT.

The V and J genes are TRBV5-1 and TRBJ2-5; 8 bases map to TRBD2. Germline CDR1 is SGHRS and CDR2 is YFSETQ. V dropped 0 bases and J dropped 4; count of bases not matched to a gene: 5. The CDR3 is made up of 15 amino acids. The CDR3 sequence is CASSLAGGGAETQYF. The CDR3 DNA follows: TGCGCCAGCAGCTTGGCGGGAGGGGGGGCAGAGACCCAGTACTTC.

The V and J genes are TRBV5-6 and TRBJ2-5; 7 bases match TRBD2. Germline V gene sequence: CDR1 SGHDT, CDR2 YYEEEE. The V segment lost 1 base and the J segment 5 bases; nucleotides outside the gene matches: 5. The CDR3 covers 14 residues. CDR3 protein: CASSLSGEGETQYF. CDR3 nucleotide sequence: TGTGCCAGCAGCTTGAGCGGGGAGGGGGAGACCCAGTACTTC.

The CDR3 reads CASSLLEMGTEAFF. Here the CDR3 DNA reads TGTGCCAGCAGCCTACTGGAGATGGGCACTGAAGCTTTCTTT. The gene calls are TRBV2 and TRBJ1-1; D is undetermined. Germline V gene sequence: CDR1 SNHLY, CDR2 FYNNEI. The CDR3 runs to 14 residues. Trimming removed 6 bases from V and 4 bases from J, with 15 bases in between.

The V gene is TRBV18, the J gene TRBJ1-3; D is unclear. V lost 4 bases, J lost 0 bases, and 13 bases lay in between. The germline V gene encodes CDR1 KGHSH and CDR2 LQKENI. The CDR3 runs to 16 residues. DNA for the CDR3: TGTGCCAGCTCACAAGAAGGACTGCTCTCTGGAAACACCATATATTTT. Residues: CASSQEGLLSGNTIYF.